These T cell receptor beta chains were read from a single sample in a study of chemoradiotherapy in HPV16-positive cancers. The assay was immunoSEQ multiplex PCR, and TCRdb's table has in-frame clones only and misses some. This sample carries about 10,000 clones, approximately 80% of them seen once, and the ten largest clones take approximately 12%. The starting material was tumor tissue, obtained from a patient who underwent chemoradiotherapy. The receptor set was obtained from a human donor with HPV-associated anogenital cancer. The CDR3 runs from the conserved cysteine through the conserved F or W. A D gene is named only where the DNA matches it firmly. For some rows the clone size is stated as once, few or many, or as a class when expanded; others skip it.

abundance | j_gene | len | v_gene | d_gene | CDR3aa | CDR3nt
- | TRBJ1-1 | 15 | TRBV19 | - | CASSIGGARTLTPIF | TGTGCCAGTAGTATTGGGGGGGCGCGAACACTTACCCCCATCTTT
- | TRBJ1-6 | 15 | TRBV7-9 | - | CASSSGQAPNSPLHF | TGTGCCAGCTCAAGCGGGCAGGCTCCTAATTCACCCCTCCACTTT
- | TRBJ2-7 | 14 | TRBV18 | TRBD2 | CASSPGPGGYEQYF | TGTGCCAGCTCACCAGGTCCGGGAGGCTACGAGCAGTACTTC
- | TRBJ2-5 | 14 | TRBV7-6 | - | CASSLGSSQGTQYF | TGTGCCAGCAGCTTAGGCAGCTCCCAGGGGACCCAGTACTTC
- | TRBJ1-1 | 15 | TRBV30 | - | CAWSDFSRGVTEAFF | TGTGCCTGGAGTGATTTCTCCAGGGGCGTCACTGAAGCTTTCTTT
- | TRBJ1-1 | 17 | TRBV5-4 | TRBD1 | CASSLSQGASVVAEAFF | TGTGCCAGCAGCTTGTCACAGGGGGCCTCAGTGGTCGCTGAAGCTTTCTTT
- | TRBJ2-4 | 16 | TRBV28 | - | CASSFPLTGHKNIQYF | TGTGCCAGCAGTTTTCCTCTCACAGGGCACAAAAACATTCAGTACTTC
- | TRBJ2-2 | 14 | TRBV6-1 | - | CASSRDRNTGELFF | TGTGCCAGCAGCCGAGACAGAAACACCGGGGAGCTGTTTTTT
once | TRBJ2-2 | 15 | TRBV27 | TRBD1 | CASSPGTGDVGELFF | TGTGCCAGCAGCCCCGGGACAGGGGACGTCGGGGAGCTGTTTTTT
- | TRBJ2-7 | 15 | TRBV5-6 | TRBD2 | CASSLRGGAGDEQYF | TGTGCCAGCAGCCTACGGGGTGGGGCGGGGGACGAGCAGTACTTC
- | TRBJ2-3 | 15 | TRBV2 | - | CASSEEWDSTDTQYF | TGTGCCAGCAGTGAAGAATGGGACAGCACAGATACGCAGTATTTT
- | TRBJ1-4 | 14 | TRBV2 | - | CASSQGGALEKLFF | TGTGCCAGCAGTCAGGGTGGTGCCTTGGAGAAACTGTTTTTT
- | TRBJ2-1 | 15 | TRBV9 | - | CASSNLGASYNEQFF | TGTGCCAGCAGCAACCTGGGGGCCTCCTACAATGAGCAGTTCTTC
- | TRBJ2-1 | 13 | TRBV14 | - | CASSQDLRTQQFF | TGTGCCAGCAGCCAAGATCTACGGACACAGCAGTTCTTC
- | TRBJ1-2 | 12 | TRBV19 | TRBD1 | CASNTQGGSYTF | TGTGCCAGTAATACACAGGGGGGGAGCTACACCTTC
- | TRBJ2-5 | 14 | TRBV5-6 | - | CASSLEGVGETQYF | TGTGCCAGCAGCTTGGAAGGGGTAGGCGAGACCCAGTACTTC
few | TRBJ1-5 | 15 | TRBV29-1 | - | CSVAQGSAGNQPQHF | TGCAGCGTCGCTCAGGGTTCGGCGGGCAATCAGCCCCAGCATTTT